The 10 T cell receptor beta chains below all came from one sample that was sequenced in a study of control samples from healthy donors and cancer patients (dated by TCRdb to 2020 to 2021). Libraries were constructed by the immunoSEQ multiplex PCR assay. Held by TCRdb, this immuneACCESS table contains in-frame sequences only and omits some clones. Under half of the omission traces to an unresolved V gene where checked; the cause of the rest is unknown. The sample includes 97,000 or so clones, with about 90% observed a single time. About 2.5% of the sample is in the top ten clones. Sequencing was performed on blood. All receptors derive from a woman aged 18-29 years in good health.

CDR3 bases: TGTGCCAGCAGCGTAAGAAACACAGATACGCAGTATTTT. Amino acids: CASSVRNTDTQYF. The chain employs TRBV9 and TRBJ2-3; unclear D gene. V shed 1 base and J shed 2 bases, with 5 bases lying between them. CDR1 and CDR2 from the germline V gene are SGDLS and YYNGEE. The CDR3 totals 13 residues.

The chain is built from TRBV2 and TRBJ2-5; either TRBD1 or TRBD2 may supply D (5 bases each). The CDR3 has 13 residues. Trimming removed 4 bases at V and 7 bases at J, with 13 bases between. The germline V gene encodes CDR1 SNHLY and CDR2 FYNNEI. The chain's CDR3 is CASSGEGLGTQYF. The CDR3 DNA reads as TGTGCCAGCAGTGGAGAGGGGCTTGGGACCCAGTACTTC.

The V and J genes are TRBV3-1 (or the pseudogene TRBV3-2) and TRBJ2-2, with TRBD2 as a possible D gene (7 bases). The CDR3 extends over 15 amino acids. Germline assignment: CDR1 LGHDT and CDR2 YNNKEL (reference sequence). Deletions cut 2 bases from V and 7 bases from J, with 14 bases between. In DNA, the CDR3 is TGTGCCAGCAGCCAACTAGGGGGGGGCCACGGGGAGCTGTTTTTT. This encodes CASSQLGGGHGELFF.

The chain carries TRBV6-2 or TRBV6-3 and TRBJ2-7; D call uncertain. CDR3 length: 15 amino acids. CDR1 is MNHEY, CDR2 SVGEGT, per germline. The V end lost 0 bases, the J end lost 0 bases, and 9 bases lay between the germline ends. The CDR3 sequence: CASSYSSASSYEQYF. As DNA, the CDR3 is TGTGCCAGCAGTTACTCTTCAGCGAGCTCCTACGAGCAGTACTTC.

The chain links TRBV7-8 to TRBJ1-6; 10 bases are a match to TRBD1. V shed 6 bases and J 7 bases; nucleotides not matched to a gene: 6. CDR1 and CDR2 from the germline V gene are SGHVS and FQNEAQ. The CDR3 loop spans 15 amino acids. The CDR3 DNA follows: TGTGCCAGCAGTCCTGACAGGGGGCGAAATTCACCCCTCCACTTT. It translates to CASSPDRGRNSPLHF.

This chain connects TRBV30 to TRBJ1-5, with D tentatively TRBD1 (6 bases). CDR3 length: 13 amino acids. V was pared by 5 bases and J by 4 bases, with 12 bases between. CDR1 is GTSNPN, CDR2 SVGIG, per germline (reference sequence). CDR3 residues: CAWDTGINQPQHF. The CDR3, as DNA: TGTGCCTGGGACACAGGGATTAATCAGCCCCAGCATTTT. The full variable domain, completed using reference TRBV30 and TRBJ1-5, is SQTIHQWPATLVQPVGSPLSLECTVEGTSNPNLYWYRQAAGRGLQLLFYSVGIGQISSEVPQNLSASRPQDRQFILSSKKLLLSDSGFYLCAWDTGINQPQHFGDGTRLSIL.

V and J are TRBV6-5 and TRBJ2-2; TRBD2 is a possible D gene (5 bases). CDR1 is MNHEY and CDR2 is SVGAGI in the germline V gene. This CDR3 is 13 amino acids long. V was trimmed by 6 bases and J by 4 bases, leaving 9 bases between them. CDR3 amino acids: CASSQLGTGELFF. The CDR3 DNA is TGTGCCAGCAGCCAACTAGGCACCGGGGAGCTGTTTTTT.

V gene TRBV27 combines with J gene TRBJ1-1, with TRBD1 as a possible D gene (6 bases). Trimming shortened V by 5 bases and J by 3 bases, and 19 bases separated the two germline ends. Looked up from germline, CDR1 is MNHEY and CDR2 is SMNVEV (reference sequence). This CDR3 region has 16 residues. CDR3 in DNA: TGTGCCAGCAGTACCTACAGGGAAGGTAGGGACACTGAAGCTTTCTTT. Its protein is CASSTYREGRDTEAFF.

With regard to this clone: The sample contains more than one DNA sequence encoding this CDR3. The chain joins TRBV6-5 to TRBJ1-2; 8 bases line up with TRBD1. This CDR3 contains 14 residues. J gave up 7 bases and V 8 bases, and 12 bases lay outside the gene matches. CDR1 and CDR2 (germline): MNHEY, SVGAGI. The CDR3 DNA sequence: TGTGCCAGCGAGACAGGGGACTCCCTCATTGGCTACACCTTC. Protein product: CASETGDSLIGYTF.

The V call is TRBV5-1, the J call TRBJ2-1; D is possibly TRBD2 (6 bases). The CDR3 has 17 amino acids. V was shortened by 3 bases and J by 4 bases, with 20 bases between the two germline ends. The germline CDR1 and CDR2 sequences are SGHRS and YFSETQ. The DNA for the CDR3 is TGCGCCAGCAGCTGGGGTGAGGCTAGCGCATTTTACAATGAGCAGTTCTTC. It specifies CASSWGEASAFYNEQFF.